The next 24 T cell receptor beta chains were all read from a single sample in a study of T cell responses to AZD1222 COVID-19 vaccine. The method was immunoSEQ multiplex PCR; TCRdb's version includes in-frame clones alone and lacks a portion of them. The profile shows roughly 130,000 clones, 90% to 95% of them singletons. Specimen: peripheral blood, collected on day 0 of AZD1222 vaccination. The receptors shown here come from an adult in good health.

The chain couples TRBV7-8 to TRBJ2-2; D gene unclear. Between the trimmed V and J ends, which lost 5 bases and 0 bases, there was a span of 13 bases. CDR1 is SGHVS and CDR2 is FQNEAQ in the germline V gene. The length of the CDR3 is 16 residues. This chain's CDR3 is CASSIYSSANTGELFF. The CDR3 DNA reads TGTGCCAGCAGCATTTACAGTTCCGCGAACACCGGGGAGCTGTTTTTT.

CDR3 nucleotide sequence: TGCAGTGCTAGTTTCCGGGTCACAGATACGCAGTATTTT. Its protein product is CSASFRVTDTQYF. V and J are TRBV20-1 and TRBJ2-3, with D unresolved. Trimming cost V 3 bases and J 2 bases, with 9 bases left between them. The CDR3 extends over 13 amino acids. Germline CDR1 and CDR2: DFQATT and SNEGSKA (reference sequence).

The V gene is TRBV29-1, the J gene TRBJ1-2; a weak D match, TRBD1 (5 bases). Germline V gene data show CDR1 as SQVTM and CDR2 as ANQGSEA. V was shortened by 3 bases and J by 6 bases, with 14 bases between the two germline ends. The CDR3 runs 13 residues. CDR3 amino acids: CSVEQGAQDGYTF. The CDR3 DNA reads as TGCAGCGTTGAGCAGGGCGCTCAGGATGGCTACACCTTC. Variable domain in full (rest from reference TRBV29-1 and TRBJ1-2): SAVISQKPSRDICQRGTSLTIQCQVDSQVTMMFWYRQQPGQSLTLIATANQGSEATYESGFVIDKFPISRPNLTFSTLTVSNMSPEDSSIYLCSVEQGAQDGYTFGSGTRLTVV.

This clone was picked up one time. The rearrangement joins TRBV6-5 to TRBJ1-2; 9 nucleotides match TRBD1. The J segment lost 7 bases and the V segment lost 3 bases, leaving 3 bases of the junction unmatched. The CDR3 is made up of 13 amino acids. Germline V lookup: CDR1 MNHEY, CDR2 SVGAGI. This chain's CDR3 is CASSYGTGLGYTF. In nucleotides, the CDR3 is TGTGCCAGCAGTTATGGGACAGGGCTTGGCTACACCTTC.

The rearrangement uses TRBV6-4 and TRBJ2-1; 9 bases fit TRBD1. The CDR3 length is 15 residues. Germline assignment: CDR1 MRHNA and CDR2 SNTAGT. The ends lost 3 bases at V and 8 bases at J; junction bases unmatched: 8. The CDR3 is CASSETGGYSDEQFF. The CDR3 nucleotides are TGTGCCAGCAGTGAAACAGGGGGCTACTCCGATGAGCAGTTCTTC.

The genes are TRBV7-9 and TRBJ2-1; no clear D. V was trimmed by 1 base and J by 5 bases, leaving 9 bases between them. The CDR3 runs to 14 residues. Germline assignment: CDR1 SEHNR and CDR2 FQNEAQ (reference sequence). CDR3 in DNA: TGTGCCAGCAGCTTAGACGGCAGGAACAATGAGCAGTTCTTC. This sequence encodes CASSLDGRNNEQFF.

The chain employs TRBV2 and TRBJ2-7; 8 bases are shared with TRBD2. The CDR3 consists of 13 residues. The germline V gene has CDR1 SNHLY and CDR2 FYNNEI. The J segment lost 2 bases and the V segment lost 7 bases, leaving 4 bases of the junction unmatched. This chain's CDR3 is CASMGTRAYEQYF. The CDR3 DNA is TGTGCCAGCATGGGGACTAGAGCCTACGAGCAGTACTTC. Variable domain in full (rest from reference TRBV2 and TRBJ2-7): EPEVTQTPSHQVTQMGQEVILRCVPISNHLYFYWYRQILGQKVEFLVSFYNNEISEKSEIFDDQFSVERPDGSNFTLKIRSTKLEDSAMYFCASMGTRAYEQYFGPGTRLTVT.

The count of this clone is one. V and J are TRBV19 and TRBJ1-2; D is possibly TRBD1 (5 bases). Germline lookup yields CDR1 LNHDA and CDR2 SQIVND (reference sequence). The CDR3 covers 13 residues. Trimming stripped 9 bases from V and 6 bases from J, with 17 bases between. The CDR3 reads CASRPGPGDGYTF. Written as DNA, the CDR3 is TGTGCCAGCCGGCCCGGGCCGGGGGATGGCTACACCTTC.

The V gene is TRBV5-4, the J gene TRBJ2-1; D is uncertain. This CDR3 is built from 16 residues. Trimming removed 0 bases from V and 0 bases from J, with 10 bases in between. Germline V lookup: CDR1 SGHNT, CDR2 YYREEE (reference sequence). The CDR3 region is CASSLEGQRSYNEQFF. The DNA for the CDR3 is TGTGCCAGCAGCTTGGAGGGTCAGCGCTCCTACAATGAGCAGTTCTTC.

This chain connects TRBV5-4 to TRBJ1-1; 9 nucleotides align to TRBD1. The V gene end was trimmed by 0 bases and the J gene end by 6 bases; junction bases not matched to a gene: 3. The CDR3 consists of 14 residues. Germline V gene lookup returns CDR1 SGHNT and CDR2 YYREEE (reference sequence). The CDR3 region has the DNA TGTGCCAGCAGCTTGGACAGGGGGCTAGCTGAAGCTTTCTTT. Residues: CASSLDRGLAEAFF.

This chain's CDR3 is CASSSGANVLTF. The CDR3 nucleotides are TGTGCCAGCAGTTCTGGGGCCAACGTCCTGACTTTC. This chain uses TRBV6-5 with TRBJ2-6; unclear D gene. Deletions cut 4 bases from V and 2 bases from J, with 0 bases between. The CDR3 contains 12 residues. Germline V gene data show CDR1 as MNHEY and CDR2 as SVGAGI.

Written as DNA, the CDR3 is TGCGCCAGCAGCGATCGACAGGGACTAGGTGGCTACACCTTC. Translation: CASSDRQGLGGYTF. The V and J genes are TRBV5-1 and TRBJ1-2, with 7 bases lining up with TRBD1. V dropped 4 bases and J dropped 7; count of bases not matched to a gene: 10. Germline-derived CDR1 and CDR2 are SGHRS and YFSETQ. The CDR3 loop spans 14 amino acids.

CDR3 in amino acids: CASSEGGLDTEAFF. CDR3 bases: TGCGCCAGCAGTGAAGGGGGGTTGGACACTGAAGCTTTCTTT. This sequence joins TRBV10-1 and TRBJ1-1; a weak D match, TRBD1 (6 bases). This CDR3 is 14 amino acids long. V was trimmed by 3 bases and J by 3 bases, leaving 11 bases between them. Germline V gene sequence: CDR1 WNHNN, CDR2 SYGVQD (reference sequence).

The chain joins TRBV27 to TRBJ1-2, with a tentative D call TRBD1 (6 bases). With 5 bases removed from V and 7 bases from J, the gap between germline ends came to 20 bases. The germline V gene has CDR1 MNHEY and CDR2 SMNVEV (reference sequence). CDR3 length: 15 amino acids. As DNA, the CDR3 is TGTGCCAGCAGTCCATGGGCAGGGGCCGGCGGTGGCTACACCTTC. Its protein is CASSPWAGAGGGYTF.

The CDR3 DNA follows: TGTGCCAGCAGTGAAAGGGACAGGGGGCGAGGTTCACCCCTCCACTTT. This translates into CASSERDRGRGSPLHF. The chain carries TRBV25-1 and TRBJ1-6, with 12 bases that match TRBD1. CDR1 and CDR2 from the germline V gene are MGHDK and SYGVNS. The CDR3 loop spans 16 amino acids. With V trimmed by 2 bases and J by 9 bases, 5 bases remained unmatched. The whole variable domain, filled in from reference TRBV25-1 and TRBJ1-6, reads EADIYQTPRYLVIGTGKKITLECSQTMGHDKMYWYQQDPGMELHLIHYSYGVNSTEKGDLSSESTVSRIRTEHFPLTLESARPSHTSQYLCASSERDRGRGSPLHFGNGTRLTVT.

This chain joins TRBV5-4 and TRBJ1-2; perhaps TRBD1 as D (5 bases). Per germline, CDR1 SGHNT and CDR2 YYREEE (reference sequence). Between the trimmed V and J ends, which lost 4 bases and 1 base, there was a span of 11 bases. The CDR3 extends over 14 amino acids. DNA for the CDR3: TGTGCCAGCAGCCGGGACCCTAATAACTATGGCTACACCTTC. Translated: CASSRDPNNYGYTF.

The CDR3 is CASSVGLAGYEQYF. Written as DNA, the CDR3 is TGTGCCAGCAGCGTCGGTCTAGCGGGATACGAGCAGTACTTC. The gene calls are TRBV4-2 and TRBJ2-7, with 9 positions matching TRBD2. The length of the CDR3 is 14 residues. J lost 4 bases, V lost 5 bases, and 6 bases had no gene match. Germline assignment: CDR1 LGHNA and CDR2 YNFKEQ.

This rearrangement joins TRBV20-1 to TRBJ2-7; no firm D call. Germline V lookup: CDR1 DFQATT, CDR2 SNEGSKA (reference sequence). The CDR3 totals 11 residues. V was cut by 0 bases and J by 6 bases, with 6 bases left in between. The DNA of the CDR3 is TGCAGTGCTAGAGATCGCGGCGAGCAGTACTTC. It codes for CSARDRGEQYF.

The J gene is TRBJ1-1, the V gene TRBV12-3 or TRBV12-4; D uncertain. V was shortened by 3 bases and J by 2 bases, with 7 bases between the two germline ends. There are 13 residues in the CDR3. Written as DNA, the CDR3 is TGTGCCAGCAGTTTGCACATTAACACTGAAGCTTTCTTT. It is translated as CASSLHINTEAFF.

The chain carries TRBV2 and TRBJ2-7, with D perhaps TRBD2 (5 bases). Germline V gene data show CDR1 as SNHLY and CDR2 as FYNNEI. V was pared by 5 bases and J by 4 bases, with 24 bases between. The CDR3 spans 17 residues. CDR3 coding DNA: TGTGCCAGCAGTTCCGACCGGGGTGGCGAAAGGCTTTACGAGCAGTACTTC. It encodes CASSSDRGGERLYEQYF. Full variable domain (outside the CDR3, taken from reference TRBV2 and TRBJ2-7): EPEVTQTPSHQVTQMGQEVILRCVPISNHLYFYWYRQILGQKVEFLVSFYNNEISEKSEIFDDQFSVERPDGSNFTLKIRSTKLEDSAMYFCASSSDRGGERLYEQYFGPGTRLTVT.

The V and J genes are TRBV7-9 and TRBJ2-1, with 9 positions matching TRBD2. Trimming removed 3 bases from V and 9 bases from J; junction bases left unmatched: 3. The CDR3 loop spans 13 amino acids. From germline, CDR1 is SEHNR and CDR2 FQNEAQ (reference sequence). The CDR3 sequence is CASSFGTSSEQFF. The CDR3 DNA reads TGTGCCAGCAGCTTCGGGACTAGCTCTGAGCAGTTCTTC.

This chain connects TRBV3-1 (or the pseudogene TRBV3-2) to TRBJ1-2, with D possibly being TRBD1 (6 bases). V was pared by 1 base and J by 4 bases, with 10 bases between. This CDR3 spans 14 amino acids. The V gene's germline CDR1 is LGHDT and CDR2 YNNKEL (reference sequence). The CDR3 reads CASSQGGAVYGYTF. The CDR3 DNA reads TGTGCCAGCAGCCAAGGGGGGGCTGTCTATGGCTACACCTTC.

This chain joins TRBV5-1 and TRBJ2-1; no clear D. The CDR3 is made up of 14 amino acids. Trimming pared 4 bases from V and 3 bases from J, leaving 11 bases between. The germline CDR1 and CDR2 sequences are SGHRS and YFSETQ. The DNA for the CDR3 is TGCGCCAGCAGCGGTGACTTTAACTACAATGAGCAGTTCTTC. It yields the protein CASSGDFNYNEQFF. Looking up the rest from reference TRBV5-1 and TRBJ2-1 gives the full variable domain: KAGVTQTPRYLIKTRGQQVTLSCSPISGHRSVSWYQQTPGQGLQFLFEYFSETQRNKGNFPGRFSGRQFSNSRSEMNVSTLELGDSALYLCASSGDFNYNEQFFGPGTRLTVL.

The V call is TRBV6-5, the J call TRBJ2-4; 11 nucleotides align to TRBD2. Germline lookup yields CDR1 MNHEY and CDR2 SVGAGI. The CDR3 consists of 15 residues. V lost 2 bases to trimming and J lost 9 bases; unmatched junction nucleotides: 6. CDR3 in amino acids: CASSYVTSGTGIQYF. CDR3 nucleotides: TGTGCCAGCAGTTACGTGACTAGCGGGACCGGCATTCAGTACTTC.